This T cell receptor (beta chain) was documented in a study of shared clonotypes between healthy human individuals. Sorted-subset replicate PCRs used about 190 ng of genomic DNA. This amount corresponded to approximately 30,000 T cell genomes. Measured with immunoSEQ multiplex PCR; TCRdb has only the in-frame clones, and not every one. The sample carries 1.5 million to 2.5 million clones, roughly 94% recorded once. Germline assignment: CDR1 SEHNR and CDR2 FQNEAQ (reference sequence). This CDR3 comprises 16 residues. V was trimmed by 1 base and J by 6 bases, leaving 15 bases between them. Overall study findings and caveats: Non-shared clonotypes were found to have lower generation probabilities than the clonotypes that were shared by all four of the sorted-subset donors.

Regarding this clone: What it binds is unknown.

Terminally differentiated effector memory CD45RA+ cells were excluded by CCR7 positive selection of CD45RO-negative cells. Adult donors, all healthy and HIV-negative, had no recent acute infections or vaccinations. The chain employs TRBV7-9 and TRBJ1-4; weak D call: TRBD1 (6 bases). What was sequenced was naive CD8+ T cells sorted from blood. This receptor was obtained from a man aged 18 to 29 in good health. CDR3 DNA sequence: TGTGCCAGCAGCTTAGAGCTGGCAGGGGTTCATGAAAAACTGTTTTTT. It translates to CASSLELAGVHEKLFF.